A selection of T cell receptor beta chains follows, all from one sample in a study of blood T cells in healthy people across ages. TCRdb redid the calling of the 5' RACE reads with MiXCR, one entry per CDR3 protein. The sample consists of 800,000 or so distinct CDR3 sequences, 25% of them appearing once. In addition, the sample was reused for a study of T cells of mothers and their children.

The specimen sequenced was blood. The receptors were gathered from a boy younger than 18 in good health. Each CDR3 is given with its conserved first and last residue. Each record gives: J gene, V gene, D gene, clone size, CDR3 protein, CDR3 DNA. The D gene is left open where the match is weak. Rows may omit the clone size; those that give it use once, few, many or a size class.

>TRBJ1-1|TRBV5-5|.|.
CASSLIPNTEAFF
TGTGCCAGCAGCTTGATCCCGAACACTGAAGCTTTCTTT
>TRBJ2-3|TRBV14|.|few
CASSQEISGPRTDTQYF
TGTGCCAGCAGCCAAGAGATTTCAGGGCCCCGGACAGATACGCAGTATTTT
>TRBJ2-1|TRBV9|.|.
CASSVGRDNEQFF
TGTGCCAGCAGCGTCGGACGGGACAATGAGCAGTTCTTC
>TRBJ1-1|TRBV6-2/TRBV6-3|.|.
CASSKTRQLIDTEAFF
TGTGCCAGCAGCAAGACCCGCCAGTTGATAGACACTGAAGCTTTCTTT
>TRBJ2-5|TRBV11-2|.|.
CASSFDHGWEETQYF
TGTGCCAGCAGCTTCGATCACGGTTGGGAAGAGACCCAGTACTTC
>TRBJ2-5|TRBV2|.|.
CASSGGRAETQYF
TGTGCCAGCAGTGGAGGGCGGGCAGAGACCCAGTACTTC
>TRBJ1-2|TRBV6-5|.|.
CAGSSWGAEGYTF
TGTGCCGGCAGCTCCTGGGGGGCAGAGGGCTACACCTTC
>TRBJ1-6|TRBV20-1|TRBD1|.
CSASGQGGNSPLHF
TGCAGTGCTTCTGGACAGGGGGGAAATTCACCCCTCCACTTT
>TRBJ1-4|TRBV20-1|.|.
CSAATSGVEEKLFF
TGCAGTGCTGCAACTAGCGGGGTAGAGGAAAAACTGTTTTTT
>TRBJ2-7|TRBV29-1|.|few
CSVSFSTYEQYF
TGCAGCGTTTCCTTTTCGACCTACGAGCAGTACTTC
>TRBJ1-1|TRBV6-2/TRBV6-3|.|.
CASRDPREGDTEAFF
TGTGCCAGCAGAGACCCCAGGGAGGGAGACACTGAAGCTTTCTTT
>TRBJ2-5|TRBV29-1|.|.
CSAVPLWTTGETQYF
TGCAGCGCTGTCCCCCTGTGGACAACGGGAGAGACCCAGTACTTC
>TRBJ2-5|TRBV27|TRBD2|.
CASSLTSGSLQYF
TGTGCCAGCAGTTTAACTAGCGGGAGCCTGCAGTACTTC
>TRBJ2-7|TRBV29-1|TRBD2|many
CSVVAGGQGYEQYF
TGCAGCGTCGTAGCGGGAGGGCAGGGCTACGAGCAGTACTTC
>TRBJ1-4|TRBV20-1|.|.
CSARVRQGYEKLFF
TGTAGTGCTAGAGTTCGGCAGGGTTATGAAAAACTGTTTTTT
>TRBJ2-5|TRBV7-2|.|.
CASSLGGNRETQYF
TGTGCCAGCAGCTTAGGGGGCAACCGAGAGACCCAGTACTTC
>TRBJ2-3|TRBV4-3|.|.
CASSRQNGPGDTQYF
TGCGCCAGCAGCCGACAGAACGGGCCGGGAGATACGCAGTATTTT
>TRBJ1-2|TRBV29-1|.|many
CSVGQDYGYTF
TGCAGCGTTGGACAGGACTATGGCTACACCTTC
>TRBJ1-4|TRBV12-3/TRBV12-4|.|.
CATATELNEKLFF
TGTGCCACCGCCACAGAGCTTAATGAAAAACTGTTTTTT
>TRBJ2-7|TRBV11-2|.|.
CASSLEGSASYEQYF
TGTGCCAGCAGCTTAGAAGGGAGCGCATCCTACGAGCAGTACTTC
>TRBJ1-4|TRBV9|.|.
CASSPRLQNEKLFF
TGTGCCAGCAGCCCCCGTTTACAGAATGAAAAACTGTTTTTT
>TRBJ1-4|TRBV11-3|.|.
CASSLGRPFNEKLFF
TGTGCCAGCAGCTTAGGCAGGCCCTTTAATGAAAAACTGTTTTTT
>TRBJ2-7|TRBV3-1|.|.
CASSQYTETYEQYF
TGTGCCAGCAGCCAATATACGGAAACCTACGAGCAGTACTTC
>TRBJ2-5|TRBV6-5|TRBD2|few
CASGASGTRPQETQYF
TGTGCCAGCGGGGCTAGCGGGACCCGACCCCAAGAGACCCAGTACTTC
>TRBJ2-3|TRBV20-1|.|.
CSARSVGTDTQYF
TGCAGTGCTAGAAGCGTGGGAACAGATACGCAGTATTTT
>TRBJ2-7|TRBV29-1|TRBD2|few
CSALAPDSLAGGPYEQYF
TGCAGCGCCTTGGCTCCGGACAGTCTGGCGGGAGGGCCCTACGAGCAGTACTTC
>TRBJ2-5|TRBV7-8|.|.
CASSLRSQGETQYF
TGTGCCAGCAGCTTACGGTCCCAGGGGGAGACCCAGTACTTC
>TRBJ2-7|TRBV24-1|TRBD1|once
CATSETGTGPHEQYF
TGTGCCACCAGTGAAACCGGGACAGGGCCCCACGAGCAGTACTTC
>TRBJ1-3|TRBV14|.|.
CASTGSETGNTIYF
TGTGCCAGCACCGGCAGCGAGACTGGAAACACCATATATTTT
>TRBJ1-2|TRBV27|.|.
CASSPPAGVAYGYTF
TGTGCCAGCAGTCCCCCGGCGGGAGTCGCCTATGGCTACACCTTC
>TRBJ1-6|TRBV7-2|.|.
CASSLDGGAYSPLHF
TGTGCCAGCAGCTTAGATGGGGGGGCTTATTCACCCCTCCACTTT
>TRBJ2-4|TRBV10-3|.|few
CAISEGDLGNIQYF
TGTGCCATCAGTGAAGGGGACTTGGGAAACATTCAGTACTTC
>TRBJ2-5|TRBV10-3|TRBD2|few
CAISESLAGVQETQYF
TGTGCCATCAGTGAATCCCTAGCGGGCGTACAAGAGACCCAGTACTTC
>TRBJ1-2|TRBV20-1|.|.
CSAWPPDERRNDGYTF
TGCAGTGCTTGGCCCCCGGACGAGCGCAGAAATGATGGCTACACCTTC
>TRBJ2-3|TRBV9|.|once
CASSDPRTDTQYF
TGTGCCAGCAGCGACCCCCGCACAGATACGCAGTATTTT
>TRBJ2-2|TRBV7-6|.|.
CASRGLRLGDTGELFF
TGTGCCAGCCGCGGACTTAGACTCGGCGACACCGGGGAGCTGTTTTTT
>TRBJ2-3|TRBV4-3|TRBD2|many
CASSQDPTSGTSSLSTDTQYF
TGCGCCAGCAGCCAAGATCCCACTTCCGGGACTAGCAGCCTTAGCACAGATACGCAGTATTTT
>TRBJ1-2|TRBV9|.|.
CASRGPLYGYTF
TGTGCCAGCAGAGGACCGCTCTATGGCTACACCTTC
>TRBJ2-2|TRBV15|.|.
CATSRDTINTGELFF
TGTGCCACCAGCAGAGATACGATCAACACCGGGGAGCTGTTTTTT
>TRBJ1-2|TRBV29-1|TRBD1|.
CSVAGGGTCGYTF
TGCAGCGTTGCTGGAGGGGGCACCTGTGGCTACACCTTC
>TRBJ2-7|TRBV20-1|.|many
CSAQDRAGSYEQYF
TGCAGTGCCCAAGACCGTGCGGGCTCCTACGAGCAGTACTTC
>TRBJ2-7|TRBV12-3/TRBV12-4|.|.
CASTRAGSYEQYF
TGTGCCAGCACTCGGGCCGGTTCATACGAGCAGTACTTC
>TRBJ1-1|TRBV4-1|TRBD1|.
CASSPIFTGTGDTEAFF
TGCGCCAGCAGCCCAATCTTCACCGGGACAGGGGACACTGAAGCTTTCTTT
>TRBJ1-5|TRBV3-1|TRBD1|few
CASSQAGQGAGQPQHF
TGTGCCAGCAGCCAAGCAGGACAGGGGGCAGGTCAGCCCCAGCATTTT
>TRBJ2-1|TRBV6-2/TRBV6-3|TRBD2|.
CASTQPGLVQEQFF
TGTGCCAGCACCCAACCGGGACTAGTGCAAGAGCAGTTCTTC
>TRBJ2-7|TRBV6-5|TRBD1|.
CASSYSGTAGEQYF
TGTGCCAGCAGTTACTCAGGGACAGCCGGCGAGCAGTACTTC